This T cell receptor (beta chain) was observed in a study of T cell responses to AZD1222 COVID-19 vaccine. The CDR3 has 13 amino acids. J was trimmed by 2 bases and V by 3 bases; bases with no gene match: 2. Germline CDR1 and CDR2: SQVTM and ANQGSEA. Clones were sequenced by immunoSEQ multiplex PCR, and TCRdb holds only the in-frame ones, with some missing. The sample includes about 50,000 clones, approximately 83% of them seen just once. This clonotype originated in an adult in good health. Sequences were derived from peripheral blood, sampled on day 0 of AZD1222 vaccination. The chain couples TRBV29-1 to TRBJ2-7; TRBD1 aligns across 9 bases. The CDR3 DNA follows: TGCAGCGTTGAGGGACAGGGAACCTACGAGCAGTACTTC. Its translation: CSVEGQGTYEQYF.